This T cell receptor (beta chain) was retrieved from a study of cytomegalovirus exposure and HLA in healthy donors. Turning to the study itself: Early released data comprised around 79 million unique TCRs from HLA-typed donors. General study findings and limits: Donors belonging to an Asian-associated ancestry cluster reportedly showed fewer N-insertions in productive TCRs than the 666-donor mean, according to what a later analysis found. For most TCR beta V segments, an earlier analysis put the productive rate at about 87% or about 30% of the time.

Concerning this clone itself: Antigen specificity is unknown.

Primers included in the PCR were 60 Vbeta and 13 Jbeta primers. Profiled with immunoSEQ multiplex PCR; TCRdb holds only in-frame clones, not every one. The sample shows 100,000 to 150,000 clones, about 80% of them seen only once. The germline V gene has CDR1 SQVTM and CDR2 ANQGSEA. The length of the CDR3 is 13 residues. V shed 4 bases and J 3 bases; nucleotides not matched to a gene: 4. The rearrangement uses TRBV29-1 and TRBJ1-2, with 8 bases lining up with TRBD1. This TCR came from a man aged 25-45 years in good health and CMV-seronegative. Material for sequencing was PBMCs. The CDR3 region is CSVAGGSYYGYTF. CDR3 nucleotide sequence: TGCAGCGTTGCAGGGGGCTCTTACTATGGCTACACCTTC.